This TCR beta chain appears in the sequencing data of a study of shared clonotypes between healthy human individuals. CD45RO-negative, CCR7-positively selected cells formed the naive CD8 fraction, excluding terminally differentiated effector memory CD45RA+ cells. Sequencing was performed with immunoSEQ multiplex PCR; in TCRdb, only in-frame clones are kept and a portion is missing. The data contain millions of clones, 93% of them singletons. Between the trimmed V and J ends, which lost 3 bases and 7 bases, there was a span of 16 bases. The V gene's germline CDR1 is ENHRY and CDR2 SYGVKD. The CDR3 is 14 residues long.

The specimen was naive CD8+ T cells from PBMCs. V is TRBV10-3 and J is TRBJ2-7; D perhaps matches TRBD1 (6 bases). The TCR comes from a man younger than 35 in good health. Some clones in this sample may be carry-over from other donors' samples. CDR3: CAISEAQGSSEQYF. CDR3 nucleotide sequence: TGTGCCATCAGTGAAGCACAGGGATCGAGTGAGCAGTACTTC.